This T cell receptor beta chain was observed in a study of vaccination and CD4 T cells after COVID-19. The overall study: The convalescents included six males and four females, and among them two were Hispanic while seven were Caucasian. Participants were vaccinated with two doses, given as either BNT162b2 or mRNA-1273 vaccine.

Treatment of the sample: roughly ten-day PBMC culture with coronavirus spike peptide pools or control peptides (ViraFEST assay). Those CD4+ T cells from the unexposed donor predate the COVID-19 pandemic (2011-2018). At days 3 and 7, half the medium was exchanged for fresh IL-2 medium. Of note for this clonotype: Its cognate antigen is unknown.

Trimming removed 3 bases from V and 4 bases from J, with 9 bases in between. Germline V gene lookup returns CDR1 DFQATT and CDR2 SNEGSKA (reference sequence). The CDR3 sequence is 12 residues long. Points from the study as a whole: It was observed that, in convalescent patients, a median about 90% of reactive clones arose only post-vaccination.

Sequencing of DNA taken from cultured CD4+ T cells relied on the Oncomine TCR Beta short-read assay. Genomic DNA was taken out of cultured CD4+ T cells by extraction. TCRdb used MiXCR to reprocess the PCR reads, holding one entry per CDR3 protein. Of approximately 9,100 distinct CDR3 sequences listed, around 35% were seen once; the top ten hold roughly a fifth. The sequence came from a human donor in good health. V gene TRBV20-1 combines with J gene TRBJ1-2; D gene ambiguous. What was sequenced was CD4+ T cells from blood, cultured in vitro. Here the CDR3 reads CSASVFLYGYTF. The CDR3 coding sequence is TGCAGTGCTAGCGTCTTTCTCTATGGCTACACCTTC.